This TCR beta chain was captured by sequencing in a study of blood T cell repertoires in COVID-19. Methods used by the authors: Using reference gene primer amplification, nucleated cell counts were estimated. Profiled with immunoSEQ multiplex PCR; TCRdb holds only in-frame clones, not every one. V and J calls and clone size are those listed in that table; D and trimming were worked out from the DNA. The repertoire holds around 300,000 clones, with approximately 81% as singletons. Cohort placement rested on clinical history that participants reported themselves. Per the germline V gene, CDR1 is SGHNT and CDR2 is YENEEA. The CDR3 has 13 residues. With 5 bases clipped from V and 7 bases from J, the junction kept 4 bases outside the gene matches.

This chain joins TRBV11-3 and TRBJ2-2, with 7 bases aligning to TRBD2. The sample consisted of PBMCs or T cells enriched from blood (not recorded which). This receptor was identified in a woman in her forties or fifties who had recovered from COVID-19. In DNA form, the CDR3 reads TGTGCCAGCAGCCTAACTAGCGTCGGGGAGCTGTTTTTT. Translated: CASSLTSVGELFF.